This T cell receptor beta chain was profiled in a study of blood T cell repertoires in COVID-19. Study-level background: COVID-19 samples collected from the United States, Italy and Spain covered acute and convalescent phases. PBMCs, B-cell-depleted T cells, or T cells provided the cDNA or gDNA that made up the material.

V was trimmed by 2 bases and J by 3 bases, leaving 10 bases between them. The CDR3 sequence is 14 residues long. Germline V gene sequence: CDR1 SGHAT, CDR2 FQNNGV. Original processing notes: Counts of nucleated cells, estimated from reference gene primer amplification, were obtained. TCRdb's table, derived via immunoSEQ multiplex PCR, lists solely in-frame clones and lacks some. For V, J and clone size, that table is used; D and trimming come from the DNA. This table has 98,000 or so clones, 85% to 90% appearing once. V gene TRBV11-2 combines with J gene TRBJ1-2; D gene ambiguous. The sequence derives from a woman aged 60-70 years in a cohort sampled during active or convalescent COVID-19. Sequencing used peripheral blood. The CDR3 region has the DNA TGTGCCAGCAGCTTAAATTCCCTCTACTATGGCTACACCTTC. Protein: CASSLNSLYYGYTF.